This T cell receptor (beta chain) was recorded in a study of blood T cell repertoires in COVID-19. At the level of the study: The cDNA or gDNA used as material had been derived from T cells, B-cell-depleted T cells, or PBMCs.

This CDR3 region has 13 residues. The germline CDR1 and CDR2 sequences are SGHRS and YFSETQ. With 4 bases clipped from V and 8 bases from J, the junction kept 3 bases outside the gene matches. This clone is a singleton in its sample. Produced via immunoSEQ multiplex PCR; TCRdb's table is partial and in-frame only. The sample has 150,000 to 200,000 clones; 70% to 90% are singletons. The TCR was taken from an elderly man with COVID-19, enrolled during active disease. The specimen was peripheral blood. The chain employs TRBV5-1 and TRBJ1-4, with 9 bases matching TRBD1. This CDR3 reads CASSLDRGEKLFF. CDR3 DNA sequence: TGCGCCAGCAGCCTGGACAGGGGAGAAAAACTGTTTTTT.